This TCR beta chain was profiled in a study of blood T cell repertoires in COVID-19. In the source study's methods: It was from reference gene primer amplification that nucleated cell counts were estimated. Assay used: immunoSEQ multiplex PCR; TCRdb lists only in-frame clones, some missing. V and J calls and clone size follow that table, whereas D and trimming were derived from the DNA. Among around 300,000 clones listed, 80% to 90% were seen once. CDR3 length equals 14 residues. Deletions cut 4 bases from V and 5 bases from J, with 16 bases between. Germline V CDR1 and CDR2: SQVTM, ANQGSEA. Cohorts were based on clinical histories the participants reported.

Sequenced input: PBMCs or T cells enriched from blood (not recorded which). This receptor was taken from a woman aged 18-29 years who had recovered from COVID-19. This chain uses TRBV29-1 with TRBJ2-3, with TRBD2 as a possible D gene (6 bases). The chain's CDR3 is CSVGRGGVGDTQYF. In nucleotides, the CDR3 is TGCAGCGTTGGGCGGGGTGGGGTCGGAGATACGCAGTATTTT.